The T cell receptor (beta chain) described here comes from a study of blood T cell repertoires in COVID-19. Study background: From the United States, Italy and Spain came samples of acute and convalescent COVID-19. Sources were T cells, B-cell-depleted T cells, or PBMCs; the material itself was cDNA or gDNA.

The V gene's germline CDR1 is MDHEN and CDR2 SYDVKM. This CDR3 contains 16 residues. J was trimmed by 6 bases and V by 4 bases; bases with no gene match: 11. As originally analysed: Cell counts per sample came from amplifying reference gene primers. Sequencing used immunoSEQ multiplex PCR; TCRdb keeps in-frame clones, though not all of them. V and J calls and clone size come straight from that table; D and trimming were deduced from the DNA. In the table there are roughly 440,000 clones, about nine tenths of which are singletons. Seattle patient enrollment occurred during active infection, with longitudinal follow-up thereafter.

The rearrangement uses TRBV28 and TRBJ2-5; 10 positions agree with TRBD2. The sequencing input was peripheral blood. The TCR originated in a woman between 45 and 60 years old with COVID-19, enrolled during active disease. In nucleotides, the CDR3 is TGTGCCAGCAGTTCCCAATTAGCGGGGGGCATGAAGACCCAGTACTTC. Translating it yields CASSSQLAGGMKTQYF.